These 21 T cell receptor beta chains came from one sample sequenced in a study of breast tumors, draining lymph nodes, adjacent tissues. One entry per CDR3 protein results from TCRdb running MiXCR on the multiplex PCR reads. The sample shows 85,000 to 130,000 distinct CDR3 sequences, less than 40% of them seen only once. Axillary draining lymph nodes of breast cancer patients supplied the node samples. Sample: axillary lymph node tissue. The receptors were sampled from a female donor with breast cancer. Some clones in this sample may be carry-over from other donors' samples.

Many counts were recorded for this clonotype. This sequence joins TRBV7-8 and TRBJ1-1; D may be TRBD1 (5 bases). With 2 bases removed from V and 4 bases from J, the gap between germline ends came to 5 bases. This CDR3 region has 12 residues. The V gene's germline CDR1 is SGHVS and CDR2 FQNEAQ. CDR3 sequence reads: CASSLRGTEAFF. CDR3 nucleotides: TGTGCCAGCAGCTTAAGGGGCACTGAAGCTTTCTTT.

This clonotype showed up just a few times. This may stem from a read error, because a much larger clone lies one nucleotide away. This rearrangement joins TRBV6-5 to TRBJ2-3; D perhaps matches TRBD1 (6 bases). In germline, CDR1 is MNHEY, CDR2 SVGAGI. The CDR3 is made up of 16 amino acids. The CDR3 is CAVVHRERTSTDTQYF. In nucleotides, the CDR3 is TGTGCAGTCGTTCACAGGGAGCGTACTAGCACAGATACGCAGTATTTT.

The chain couples TRBV12-3 or TRBV12-4 to TRBJ1-1; weak D call: TRBD1 (5 bases). This CDR3 region has 15 residues. V was cut by 6 bases and J by 2 bases, with 16 bases left in between. The CDR3 DNA follows: TGTGCCAGCAGGAATATGAGGGGTTATAACACTGAAGCTTTCTTT. This sequence encodes CASRNMRGYNTEAFF.

A word on this clonotype: The junction departs from the called germline gene at one end, perhaps through a read error. The chain combines TRBV20-1 with TRBJ2-3; 9 bases fit TRBD2. The CDR3 has 18 amino acids. Germline-derived CDR1 and CDR2 are DFQATT and SNEGSKA (reference sequence). The CDR3 protein is CGANGREGQEGRTDTQYF. The CDR3 nucleotides are TGCGGTGCCAACGGGCGGGAGGGCCAGGAGGGTAGGACAGATACGCAGTATTTT.

This clonotype was recorded at least ten times. The chain recombines TRBV7-2 with TRBJ2-7; 8 nucleotides match TRBD2. V trimming: 5 bases; J trimming: 4 bases; junction bases outside the gene matches: 4. This CDR3 has 13 residues. CDR1 is SGHTA, CDR2 FQGNSA, per germline. The DNA of the CDR3 is TGTGCCAGCAGCCAAGGGACTAGTTACGAGCAGTACTTC. This encodes CASSQGTSYEQYF.

This clonotype was observed many times. V and J are TRBV19 and TRBJ2-2; D not certain. Germline lookup yields CDR1 LNHDA and CDR2 SQIVND (reference sequence). This CDR3 is 15 amino acids long. V was shortened by 5 bases and J by 7 bases, with 17 bases between the two germline ends. CDR3 in amino acids: CASSSPGSLVGELFF. In DNA form, the CDR3 reads TGTGCCAGTAGTTCACCCGGTTCATTGGTCGGGGAGCTGTTTTTT.

This clonotype occurred many times. The V and J genes are TRBV20-1 and TRBJ2-3; TRBD2 aligns across 13 bases. Losses at the gene ends were 2 bases for V and 4 bases for J; bases not matched to a gene: 9. The CDR3 spans 17 residues. Germline assignment: CDR1 DFQATT and CDR2 SNEGSKA (reference sequence). CDR3 residues: CSARRTSGSYGPDTQYF. Written as DNA, the CDR3 is TGCAGTGCTAGACGGACTAGCGGGAGTTATGGGCCAGATACGCAGTATTTT.

Remarks on this clonotype: This may come from a read error, since a much larger clone is one base off. This chain links TRBV5-4 with TRBJ2-7; D gene uncertain. The CDR3 is 15 amino acids. V was trimmed by 3 bases and J by 2 bases, leaving 15 bases between them. The germline V gene encodes CDR1 SGHNT and CDR2 YYREEE (reference sequence). The DNA for the CDR3 is TGTGCCAGCAGCTACCTCGAACCGGGCGCCTACGAGCAGTACTTC. Translating it yields CASSYLEPGAYEQYF.

Points on this clonotype: One end of the junction varies from germline; a read error may be responsible. The J gene is TRBJ2-1, the V gene TRBV7-9, with 8 bases identical to TRBD1. In germline, CDR1 is SEHNR, CDR2 FQNEAQ (reference sequence). The CDR3 covers 15 residues. CDR3 in amino acids: CASSLGQDSYNEQPF. The CDR3 DNA sequence: TGTGCCAGCAGCCTGGGACAGGACTCCTACAATGAGCAGCCCTTC. The full variable domain, in which reference TRBV7-9 and TRBJ2-1 provide the parts outside the CDR3, is DTGVSQNPRHKITKRGQNVTFRCDPISEHNRLYWYRQTLGQGPEFLTYFQNEAQLEKSRLLSDRFSAERPKGSFSTLEIQRTEQGDSAMYLCASSLGQDSYNEQPFGPGTRLTVL.

This clonotype is a singleton in its sample. The DNA is left out, because the CDR3 cannot be placed on it with certainty; the CDR3 is given as TCRdb lists it. This chain links TRBV7-3 with TRBJ1-2; the D call in the table, TRBD1, was not verified against the DNA. Including both end residues, the CDR3 is 22 amino acids long. CDR1 is SGHTA and CDR2 is FQGTGA in the germline V gene. CDR3: CASSKDPTDTEAFFGQFYGYTF.

This clonotype has at least ten counts. The chain links TRBV12-3 or TRBV12-4 to TRBJ2-7, with TRBD2 identical over 11 bases. V trimming: 5 bases; J trimming: 6 bases; junction bases outside the gene matches: 9. The CDR3 runs 15 residues. The CDR3 here is CASSRTSGWFGEQYF. Written as DNA, the CDR3 is TGTGCCAGCAGTCGGACTAGCGGGTGGTTCGGCGAGCAGTACTTC.

The chain employs TRBV9 and TRBJ2-3; tentatively, D is TRBD2 (6 bases). Per germline, CDR1 SGDLS and CDR2 YYNGEE. V lost 3 bases, J lost 8 bases, and 16 bases lay in between. This CDR3 has 14 residues. CDR3 nucleotide sequence: TGTGCCAGCAGCGGGGTTATGGCGGGAACTACGCAGTATTTT. As protein: CASSGVMAGTTQYF.

The chain links TRBV12-3 or TRBV12-4 to TRBJ2-2; TRBD2 agrees at 7 bases. Germline trimming cut 3 bases from V and 5 bases from J; bases unmatched to any gene: 6. The CDR3 is 15 amino acids. This CDR3 reads CASSFPAGRTGELFF. The CDR3 bases are TGTGCCAGCAGTTTCCCAGCGGGAAGGACCGGGGAGCTGTTTTTT.

This clonotype was found many times. Being one base from a much bigger clone, this may be a read error. The gene calls are TRBV7-8 and TRBJ2-5; no clear D. The CDR3 consists of 15 residues. CDR1 and CDR2 (germline): SGHVS, FQNEAQ. The CDR3 protein is CASSLDSLPQETQHF. Written as DNA, the CDR3 is TGTGCCAGCAGCTTAGATTCGCTCCCCCAAGAGACCCAGCACTTC. The full variable domain, rest sourced from reference TRBV7-8 and TRBJ2-5, is GAGVSQSPRYKVAKRGQDVALRCDPISGHVSLFWYQQALGQGPEFLTYFQNEAQLDKSGLPSDRFFAERPEGSVSTLKIQRTQQEDSAVYLCASSLDSLPQETQHFGPGTRLLVL.

The V and J genes are TRBV5-6 and TRBJ1-5; a weak D match, TRBD1 (5 bases). V was pared by 1 base and J by 11 bases, with 19 bases between. Germline CDR1 SGHDT, CDR2 YYEEEE. The CDR3 has 15 amino acids. The CDR3 reads CASSLWQGSQETQHF. The CDR3, as DNA: TGTGCCAGCAGCTTGTGGCAGGGCTCTCAAGAGACCCAGCATTTT.

This clonotype appeared many times. The rearrangement joins TRBV20-1 to TRBJ2-7; 8 nucleotides agree with TRBD1. V lost 3 bases to trimming and J lost 5 bases; unmatched junction nucleotides: 6. This CDR3 region has 13 residues. Germline lookup yields CDR1 DFQATT and CDR2 SNEGSKA (reference sequence). CDR3 DNA: TGCAGTGCTAGGGCGACAGGGGACGACGAGCAGTACTTC. Translated: CSARATGDDEQYF.

This clonotype was recorded a few times. A read error may be the cause here, since a much bigger clone is one base away. The rearrangement links TRBV20-1 to TRBJ2-7; 9 positions match TRBD1. V trimming: 0 bases; J trimming: 6 bases; junction bases outside the gene matches: 6. CDR3 size: 14 residues. The germline gives CDR1 DFQATT, CDR2 SNEGSKA (reference sequence). This CDR3 reads CSARDDRGWSEQYF. CDR3 in DNA: TGCAGTGCTAGAGATGACAGGGGGTGGTCCGAGCAGTACTTC.

This clonotype showed up many times. The rearrangement uses TRBV4-3 and TRBJ1-5; 8 bases map to TRBD1. The CDR3 is 16 residues long. V shed 4 bases and J 4 bases; nucleotides not matched to a gene: 9. Per the germline V gene, CDR1 is LGHNA and CDR2 is YSLEER. The CDR3 DNA follows: TGCGCCAGCAGCCCCTCCCCCCAGGGGGCAAATCAGCCCCAGCATTTT. It yields the protein CASSPSPQGANQPQHF.

The chain is built from TRBV24-1 and TRBJ1-6, with D uncertain. V gave up 5 bases and J gave up 0 bases, with 19 bases separating them. CDR1 KGHDR and CDR2 SFDVKD come from the germline V gene. CDR3 length: 19 residues. CDR3: CATSARTPGFSSYNSPLHF. Here the CDR3 DNA reads TGTGCCACCAGTGCTAGAACCCCGGGATTCAGCTCCTATAATTCACCCCTCCACTTT.

This clonotype was seen at least ten times. The genes are TRBV5-1 and TRBJ1-2; D perhaps matches TRBD1 (6 bases). Germline V gene sequence: CDR1 SGHRS, CDR2 YFSETQ. V was shortened by 4 bases and J by 6 bases, with 13 bases between the two germline ends. This CDR3 region has 13 residues. The CDR3, as DNA: TGCGCCAGCAGCCAAGTCCGGACAGATGGCTACACCTTC. Translation: CASSQVRTDGYTF.

This clonotype was recorded many times. The gene calls are TRBV27 and TRBJ1-3; D gene uncertain. The CDR3 consists of 13 residues. Deletions cut 7 bases from V and 7 bases from J, with 14 bases between. Germline V lookup: CDR1 MNHEY, CDR2 SMNVEV (reference sequence). The CDR3 protein is CASNMLTLNTIYF. The CDR3 bases are TGTGCCAGCAACATGTTAACTTTGAACACCATATATTTT.